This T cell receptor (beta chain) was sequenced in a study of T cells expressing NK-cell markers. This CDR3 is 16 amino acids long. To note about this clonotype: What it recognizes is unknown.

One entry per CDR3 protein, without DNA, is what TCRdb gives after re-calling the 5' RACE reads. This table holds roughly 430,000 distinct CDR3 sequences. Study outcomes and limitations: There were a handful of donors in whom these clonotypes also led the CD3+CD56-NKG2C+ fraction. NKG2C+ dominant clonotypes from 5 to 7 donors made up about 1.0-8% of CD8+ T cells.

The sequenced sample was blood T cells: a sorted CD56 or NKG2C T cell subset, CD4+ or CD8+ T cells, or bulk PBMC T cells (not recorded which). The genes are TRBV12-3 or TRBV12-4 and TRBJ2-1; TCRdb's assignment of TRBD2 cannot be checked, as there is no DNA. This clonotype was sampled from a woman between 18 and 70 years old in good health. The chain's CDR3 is CASSFRVSGGAVEQFF.